This T cell receptor beta chain emerged from a study of graft-versus-host responses after intestinal transplantation. Findings and limits, study-wide: Recipient marrow harbored GvH clones, some of which surfaced first in ileum or blood.

The ends were cut back, 8 bases at V and 3 bases at J, with 16 bases in the middle. The germline CDR1 and CDR2 sequences are LNHNV and YYDKDF (reference sequence). This CDR3 contains 14 residues. As for this clone: What it recognizes is unknown.

Libraries were prepared by immunoSEQ multiplex PCR; TCRdb keeps only in-frame clonotypes and omits some of them. The repertoire holds roughly 39,000 clones, with 90% to 95% as singletons. The rearrangement joins TRBV15 to TRBJ1-1; D is possibly TRBD1 (5 bases). The sequence was collected from a human donor who was the organ donor for an intestinal transplant. The specimen comprised unstimulated CD8+ T cells sorted from spleen or lymph node cells, sampled before transplant. CDR3 region: CATSAAGLDTEAFF. Here the CDR3 DNA reads TGTGCCACCTCGGCGGCAGGGTTGGACACTGAAGCTTTCTTT.